This T cell receptor beta chain was sequenced during a study of T cell clonality in common variable immunodeficiency. This clone showed up many times. The antigen is unknown. Read coverage stops 3 residues before the CDR3 terminus; the germline J gene supplies the remainder. Clones were sequenced by immunoSEQ multiplex PCR, and TCRdb holds only the in-frame ones, with some missing. In total the sample includes about 60,000 clones, none of them seen once. Most patients and controls had Caucasian heritage. This CDR3 region has 15 residues. Germline-derived CDR1 and CDR2 are LGHNA and YNFKEQ. V lost 2 bases to trimming and J lost 4 bases; unmatched junction nucleotides: 5. Study-level points and caveats: In common variable immunodeficiency, TCR beta chains reportedly carried fewer deletions and N-nucleotide insertions. Repertoire-complication correlations in CVID were limited by patient heterogeneity.

The receptor was derived from a person aged 18 to 70 in good health. The sequenced material came from peripheral blood mononuclear cells. The chain has TRBV4-2 and TRBJ2-7; 10 nucleotides line up with TRBD2. The CDR3 DNA, read in part, is TGTGCCAGCAGCCAATGGAGCGGGGGGGGATACGAG. It yields the protein CASSQWSGGGYE. The CDR3 in its entirety is CASSQWSGGGYEQYF.